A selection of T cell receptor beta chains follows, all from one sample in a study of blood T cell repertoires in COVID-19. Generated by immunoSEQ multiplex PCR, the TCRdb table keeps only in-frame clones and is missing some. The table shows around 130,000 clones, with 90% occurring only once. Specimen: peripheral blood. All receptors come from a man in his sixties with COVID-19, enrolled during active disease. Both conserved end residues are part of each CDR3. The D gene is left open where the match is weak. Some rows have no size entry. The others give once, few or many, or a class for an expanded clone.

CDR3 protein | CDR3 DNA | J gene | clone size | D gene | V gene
CASSSSSGTVYQETQYF | TGTGCCAGCAGCTCCTCCTCCGGGACAGTGTACCAAGAGACCCAGTACTTC | TRBJ2-5 | NA | TRBD1 | TRBV7-8
CASSFYFGSANTQYF | TGTGCCAGCAGCTTTTACTTCGGAAGCGCAAATACGCAGTATTTT | TRBJ2-3 | NA | NA | TRBV7-6
CASSLTSGTRTDTQYF | TGTGCCAGCAGTCTGACTAGCGGGACCCGCACAGATACGCAGTATTTT | TRBJ2-3 | once | TRBD2 | TRBV28
CASSQLAGVGNEQFF | TGTGCCAGCAGCCAACTAGCGGGAGTGGGCAATGAGCAGTTCTTC | TRBJ2-1 | NA | TRBD2 | TRBV14
CASSSPRGQSYEQYF | TGTGCCAGCAGTTCCCCCAGGGGACAGTCGTACGAGCAGTACTTC | TRBJ2-7 | NA | TRBD1 | TRBV6-5
CASSLSRDGETQYF | TGTGCCAGCAGCTTAAGCAGGGATGGAGAGACCCAGTACTTC | TRBJ2-5 | once | NA | TRBV7-3
CATMGDTDYNEQFF | TGTGCCACCATGGGGGACACCGACTACAATGAGCAGTTCTTC | TRBJ2-1 | NA | NA | TRBV24-1
CASSLNPGSNEKLFF | TGTGCCAGCAGCTTAAACCCAGGGTCTAATGAAAAACTGTTTTTT | TRBJ1-4 | NA | NA | TRBV7-2
CASSSRGTGRYEQYF | TGTGCCAGCAGTTCCCGGGGGACAGGGCGCTACGAGCAGTACTTC | TRBJ2-7 | NA | TRBD1 | TRBV28
CASDHRGRSGNTIYF | TGTGCCAGCGACCACAGGGGGCGCTCTGGAAACACCATATATTTT | TRBJ1-3 | NA | TRBD1 | TRBV6-5
CASSFTGTGDSPLHF | TGTGCCAGCAGTTTCACCGGGACAGGGGACTCACCCCTCCACTTT | TRBJ1-6 | NA | TRBD1 | TRBV6-5
CASSESPAFEAFF | TGCGCCAGCAGTGAGTCGCCTGCATTTGAGGCTTTCTTT | TRBJ1-1 | NA | NA | TRBV10-1
CASSSNRGTGEKLFF | TGTGCCAGCAGCTCAAACAGGGGAACAGGTGAAAAACTGTTTTTT | TRBJ1-4 | NA | TRBD1 | TRBV7-9
CASSWGLGEQYF | TGTGCCAGCAGCTGGGGGCTAGGTGAGCAGTACTTC | TRBJ2-7 | NA | NA | TRBV5-4
CASSIGLAGGNEQFF | TGTGCCAGCAGCATCGGACTAGCGGGAGGCAATGAGCAGTTCTTC | TRBJ2-1 | once | TRBD2 | TRBV5-5
CASSEDRANGNTIYF | TGTGCCAGCAGCGAGGACAGGGCAAACGGAAACACCATATATTTT | TRBJ1-3 | once | TRBD1 | TRBV9
CASSHLETGELFF | TGTGCCAGCAGCCATCTGGAGACCGGGGAGCTGTTTTTT | TRBJ2-2 | few | NA | TRBV14
CASSPSPGLAGDIQYF | TGTGCCAGCAGTCCTTCCCCGGGACTAGCGGGAGACATTCAGTACTTC | TRBJ2-4 | NA | TRBD2 | TRBV27
CASSILAGNNEQFF | TGTGCCAGTAGTATACTAGCGGGAAACAATGAGCAGTTCTTC | TRBJ2-1 | NA | TRBD2 | TRBV19
CASGGTGGETEAFF | TGTGCCAGTGGGGGGACAGGGGGCGAAACTGAAGCTTTCTTT | TRBJ1-1 | few | TRBD1 | TRBV19
CAVERGKYGYTF | TGTGCTGTCGAGAGGGGGAAATATGGCTACACCTTC | TRBJ1-2 | NA | NA | TRBV12-5
CASSPAPGGTSTF | TGTGCCAGCAGTCCCGCCCCGGGGGGCACCAGCACCTTC | TRBJ1-2 | NA | NA | TRBV12-3/TRBV12-4
CASSDSMEAFF | TGTGCCAGCAGTGATTCCATGGAAGCTTTCTTT | TRBJ1-1 | NA | NA | TRBV6-1